A selection of T cell receptor beta chains follows, all from one sample in a study of post-analysis software for immune sequencing data. TCRdb passed the PCR reads through MiXCR, listing each CDR3 protein once. The table lists hundreds of thousands of distinct CDR3 sequences, about 40% of them singletons, with more than 1.5% in the top ten. The sequencing sample was made of blood. These receptors were taken from a girl aged 10-17 years with multiple sclerosis. Each CDR3 is given with its conserved first and last residue. D genes are given only for firm matches. Clone sizes are given selectively: once, few, many, or a class where the clone is expanded.

CDR3nt: TGCAGTGCTAGAGGGCAGGGAGTAGGTACGCAGTATTTT
CDR3aa: CSARGQGVGTQYF
d_gene: NA
v_gene: TRBV20-1
j_gene: TRBJ2-3
abundance: NA

CDR3nt: TGCGCCAGCGGCTTGTCTCAGGGGTCTAACTATGGCTACACCTTC
CDR3aa: CASGLSQGSNYGYTF
d_gene: NA
v_gene: TRBV5-1
j_gene: TRBJ1-2
abundance: NA

CDR3nt: TGCAGCGTTCTTTGGGGTCAAAATGAGCAGTTCTTC
CDR3aa: CSVLWGQNEQFF
d_gene: NA
v_gene: TRBV29-1
j_gene: TRBJ2-1
abundance: NA

CDR3nt: TGCAGCGTTGTAATGCCGCGGGGTAGTGTCGAGCAGTTCTTC
CDR3aa: CSVVMPRGSVEQFF
d_gene: NA
v_gene: TRBV29-1
j_gene: TRBJ2-1
abundance: NA

CDR3nt: TGTGCCAGCAGCGATGTACAGGGGTTGGCAGATACGCAGTATTTT
CDR3aa: CASSDVQGLADTQYF
d_gene: TRBD1
v_gene: TRBV6-1
j_gene: TRBJ2-3
abundance: few

CDR3nt: TGTGCCACACGCCTCCCGGGCGGGACGAGAACCCAGTACTTC
CDR3aa: CATRLPGGTRTQYF
d_gene: NA
v_gene: TRBV6-6
j_gene: TRBJ2-7
abundance: few

CDR3nt: TGCAGCGTTTCTTACGACAGCCTCTATGGCTACACCTTC
CDR3aa: CSVSYDSLYGYTF
d_gene: NA
v_gene: TRBV29-1
j_gene: TRBJ1-2
abundance: few

CDR3nt: TGTGTCAGCAGCCTCCGGGACCCTAAGTTGACTGAAGCTTTCTTT
CDR3aa: CVSSLRDPKLTEAFF
d_gene: NA
v_gene: TRBV3-1
j_gene: TRBJ1-1
abundance: few

CDR3nt: TGTGCCAGCACCCAATCCCAGTCCTACAATGAGCAGTTCTTC
CDR3aa: CASTQSQSYNEQFF
d_gene: NA
v_gene: TRBV12-3/TRBV12-4
j_gene: TRBJ2-1
abundance: NA

CDR3nt: TGTGCCAGCAGATACGGGACAGCCTTTGAGCAGTTCTTC
CDR3aa: CASRYGTAFEQFF
d_gene: TRBD1
v_gene: TRBV27
j_gene: TRBJ2-1
abundance: NA

CDR3nt: TGTGCCAGCAGCCTTACCTCAGGGGGCAATCAGCCCCAGCATTTT
CDR3aa: CASSLTSGGNQPQHF
d_gene: NA
v_gene: TRBV7-2
j_gene: TRBJ1-5
abundance: few

CDR3nt: TGTGCCAGCAGCCAGGCAGGTGGGGGGAGGTTTTTGGAGCAGTACTTC
CDR3aa: CASSQAGGGRFLEQYF
d_gene: NA
v_gene: TRBV4-2
j_gene: TRBJ2-7
abundance: NA

CDR3nt: TGTGCCAGCAGCCGACATGGGGCCAGTTCACCCCTCCACTTT
CDR3aa: CASSRHGASSPLHF
d_gene: NA
v_gene: TRBV6-5
j_gene: TRBJ1-6
abundance: NA

CDR3nt: TGCAGCGCTGTCAGGGGGCGATCCTACAATGAGCAGTTCTTC
CDR3aa: CSAVRGRSYNEQFF
d_gene: TRBD1
v_gene: TRBV29-1
j_gene: TRBJ2-1
abundance: once

CDR3nt: TGCAGCGCTGTCGGGTACACTGAAGCTTTCTTT
CDR3aa: CSAVGYTEAFF
d_gene: NA
v_gene: TRBV29-1
j_gene: TRBJ1-1
abundance: NA

CDR3nt: TGCGCCAGCAGCTTAGAGACAGGGGGGATTGGCTACACCTTC
CDR3aa: CASSLETGGIGYTF
d_gene: TRBD1
v_gene: TRBV5-1
j_gene: TRBJ1-2
abundance: NA

CDR3nt: TGTGCCAGCTCACCAGGACTTAGCGGCACCTACAATGAGCAGTTCTTC
CDR3aa: CASSPGLSGTYNEQFF
d_gene: NA
v_gene: TRBV18
j_gene: TRBJ2-1
abundance: NA

CDR3nt: TGTGCCAGCAGTCGACTAGCGGTTACCGGGGAGCTGTTTTTT
CDR3aa: CASSRLAVTGELFF
d_gene: TRBD2
v_gene: TRBV6-5
j_gene: TRBJ2-2
abundance: NA

CDR3nt: TGCGCCAGCAGCCAAGTAACGGGGACTAGCACAGATACGCAGTATTTT
CDR3aa: CASSQVTGTSTDTQYF
d_gene: NA
v_gene: TRBV4-1
j_gene: TRBJ2-3
abundance: NA

CDR3nt: TGTGCCAGCAGTTTCCGAGGGTATGCGGGGGCCAACGTCCTGACTTTC
CDR3aa: CASSFRGYAGANVLTF
d_gene: NA
v_gene: TRBV27
j_gene: TRBJ2-6
abundance: few

CDR3nt: TGTGCCAGCAGCCCGTCGGCGGGGACCTACGAGCAGTACTTC
CDR3aa: CASSPSAGTYEQYF
d_gene: NA
v_gene: TRBV9
j_gene: TRBJ2-7
abundance: few

CDR3nt: TGTGCCACCAGTGATCGGACAGGGCCCACGTATGGCTACACCTTC
CDR3aa: CATSDRTGPTYGYTF
d_gene: TRBD1
v_gene: TRBV24-1
j_gene: TRBJ1-2
abundance: NA

CDR3nt: TGTGCCAGCAGATCTAATCAAGGATCTTACGAGCAGTACTTC
CDR3aa: CASRSNQGSYEQYF
d_gene: NA
v_gene: TRBV7-2
j_gene: TRBJ2-7
abundance: few

CDR3nt: TGCGCCAGCAGCCTTATGATGCGAGTAGAACATCAGCCCCAGCATTTT
CDR3aa: CASSLMMRVEHQPQHF
d_gene: NA
v_gene: TRBV4-1
j_gene: TRBJ1-5
abundance: NA

CDR3nt: TGTGCCAGCAGCCCCCCTTATGGGCAAGAGATCCAGTACTTC
CDR3aa: CASSPPYGQEIQYF
d_gene: NA
v_gene: TRBV7-6
j_gene: TRBJ2-5
abundance: NA

CDR3nt: TGTGCCAGCAGTAACAAGGGACGGACCTCTGGGGCCAACGTCCTGACTTTC
CDR3aa: CASSNKGRTSGANVLTF
d_gene: NA
v_gene: TRBV2
j_gene: TRBJ2-6
abundance: NA

CDR3nt: TGTGCCATCATGGACAGTGCCTACGAGCAGTACTTC
CDR3aa: CAIMDSAYEQYF
d_gene: NA
v_gene: TRBV10-3
j_gene: TRBJ2-7
abundance: few